This T cell receptor (beta chain) came from a study of control samples from healthy donors and cancer patients. This CDR3 has 14 amino acids. The germline CDR1 and CDR2 sequences are MDHEN and SYDVKM. V lost 5 bases and J lost 0, with 8 bases in between. Data came from immunoSEQ multiplex PCR; TCRdb stores just in-frame clones and leaves some out. The table counts under 200,000 clones; 2.2% lies in the top ten. This receptor was taken from a woman aged 25 to 45 in good health. The sample consisted of blood. The chain links TRBV28 to TRBJ1-3; no reliable D call. Here the CDR3 reads CASSLDNSGNTIYF. CDR3 DNA sequence: TGTGCCAGCAGTCTTGACAACTCTGGAAACACCATATATTTT.